This T cell receptor (beta chain) was sequenced in a study of blood T cell repertoires in COVID-19. Across the whole study: Nucleic acid was either cDNA or gDNA, and it came from T cells, B-cell-depleted T cells, or PBMCs.

Trimming pared 0 bases from V and 8 bases from J, leaving 7 bases between. Germline CDR1 and CDR2: LGHDT and YNNKEL (reference sequence). The CDR3 sequence is 13 residues long. Sequencing used immunoSEQ multiplex PCR; TCRdb keeps in-frame clones, though not all of them. Among some 120,000 clones listed, roughly 91% were seen once. What was sequenced was peripheral blood. The rearrangement joins TRBV3-1 (or the pseudogene TRBV3-2) to TRBJ2-2; D is unclear. The sequence came from a human donor with acute or convalescent COVID-19. The donor label of this sample is uncertain. The CDR3 sequence is CASSQDQRGELFF. The CDR3 DNA sequence: TGTGCCAGCAGCCAAGATCAGCGAGGGGAGCTGTTTTTT.